Shown below are 11 T cell receptor beta chains from a single sample sequenced in a study of shared clonotypes between healthy human individuals. Naive CD8 cells lacked CD45RO and underwent positive selection for CCR7, leaving out terminally differentiated effector memory CD45RA+ cells. TCRdb's table, derived via immunoSEQ multiplex PCR, lists solely in-frame clones and lacks some. This sample has around 1.9 million clones, with just over 90% found just once. The specimen sequenced was naive CD8+ T cells from PBMCs. These receptors were taken from a man younger than 35 in good health. Some clones in this sample may be carry-over from other donors' samples.

As concerns this clone: The sample holds other DNA sequences that translate to the same CDR3. This chain connects TRBV9 to TRBJ2-7; D assignment may be TRBD1 or TRBD2 (5 bases each). V was shortened by 0 bases and J by 4 bases, with 11 bases between the two germline ends. The CDR3 contains 14 residues. The V gene's germline CDR1 is SGDLS and CDR2 YYNGEE. CDR3 amino acids: CASSVGGSTYEQYF. CDR3 nucleotides: TGTGCCAGCAGCGTAGGGGGGAGTACGTACGAGCAGTACTTC.

This rearrangement joins TRBV5-6 to TRBJ2-7; D remains unclear. Germline V CDR1 and CDR2: SGHDT, YYEEEE. The CDR3 spans 15 residues. V was clipped by 2 bases and J by 7 bases, with 19 bases between them. DNA of the CDR3: TGTGCCAGCAGCTTTGTTGTTGCTCTCCCCGGGGAGCAGTACTTC. Protein: CASSFVVALPGEQYF.

In its sample, this clone was seen once. This chain's CDR3 is CASTPTRGANYGYTF. The CDR3 DNA sequence: TGTGCCAGCACCCCTACCCGGGGGGCCAACTATGGCTACACCTTC. V is TRBV6-5 and J is TRBJ1-2, with a possible D match to TRBD1 (6 bases). The CDR3 has 15 residues. Germline CDR1 reads MNHEY; CDR2 reads SVGAGI. V dropped 7 bases and J dropped 2 bases, with 17 bases sitting between them.

Turning to this clone: A read error may account for a junction end that differs from germline. The chain carries TRBV19 and TRBJ2-7; no definite D call. The CDR3 has 13 amino acids. Germline assignment: CDR1 LNHDA and CDR2 SQIVND (reference sequence). The chain's CDR3 is CASSIDVAYEQCF. The CDR3 region has the DNA TGTGCCAGTAGTATAGATGTCGCCTACGAGCAGTGCTTC.

This chain joins TRBV28 and TRBJ1-2; D remains ambiguous. The CDR3 is 13 amino acids. CDR1 is MDHEN, CDR2 SYDVKM, per germline. V was pared by 7 bases and J by 4 bases, with 13 bases between. The CDR3 sequence: CASTLHLSYGYTF. Written as DNA, the CDR3 is TGTGCCAGCACCCTACACCTCTCCTATGGCTACACCTTC.

The rearrangement joins TRBV4-1 to TRBJ2-3; D is undetermined. This CDR3 spans 14 amino acids. Trimming removed 1 base from V and 8 bases from J, with 13 bases in between. Germline V gene lookup returns CDR1 MGHRA and CDR2 YSYEKL. In DNA form, the CDR3 reads TGCGCCAGCAGCCAAGGGGTCACAGCGTTTACGCAGTATTTT. Its protein is CASSQGVTAFTQYF.

This chain links TRBV6-5 with TRBJ1-4, with TRBD1 as a possible D gene (5 bases). From germline, CDR1 is MNHEY and CDR2 SVGAGI. Trimming took off 4 bases at V and 4 bases at J, with 10 bases between the two ends. This CDR3 spans 14 amino acids. The CDR3 region has the DNA TGTGCCAGCAGTTGGGGACCGAGTAATGAAAAACTGTTTTTT. Amino acids: CASSWGPSNEKLFF.

On this clone: Different DNA sequences within this sample yield the same CDR3. This chain connects TRBV7-3 to TRBJ2-3, with 10 bases fitting TRBD2. The V segment lost 3 bases and the J segment 1 base; nucleotides outside the gene matches: 1. CDR1 SGHTA and CDR2 FQGTGA come from the germline V gene. The CDR3 has 15 residues. The CDR3 sequence: CASSFGTSGTDTQYF. CDR3 in DNA: TGTGCCAGCAGCTTTGGGACTAGCGGCACAGATACGCAGTATTTT.

Details on this clone: Different DNA sequences within this sample yield the same CDR3. The chain carries TRBV29-1 and TRBJ2-2, with D uncertain. Germline values: CDR1 SQVTM, CDR2 ANQGSEA. CDR3 length equals 12 residues. Trimming shortened V by 5 bases and J by 1 base, and 5 bases separated the two germline ends. This CDR3 reads CSVRGNTGELFF. The CDR3 region has the DNA TGCAGCGTTAGAGGGAACACCGGGGAGCTGTTTTTT.

The chain has TRBV4-1 and TRBJ1-4; no clear D gene. The CDR3 consists of 17 residues. Germline lookup yields CDR1 MGHRA and CDR2 YSYEKL. Trimming took off 3 bases at V and 1 base at J, with 15 bases between the two ends. The CDR3 is CASSQTSRGLTNEKLFF. The CDR3 DNA reads as TGCGCCAGCAGCCAGACCAGCCGGGGATTAACTAATGAAAAACTGTTTTTT.

The chain couples TRBV19 to TRBJ1-1; TRBD1 is a possible D gene (5 bases). This CDR3 is 14 amino acids long. The V gene's germline CDR1 is LNHDA and CDR2 SQIVND (reference sequence). V lost 9 bases and J 1 base, leaving 15 bases between the germline ends. CDR3 sequence reads: CASGGVWRNTEAFF. The CDR3 DNA reads as TGTGCCAGCGGGGGGGTCTGGAGGAACACTGAAGCTTTCTTT.